What follows is one T cell receptor (beta chain) and its context. Its antigen remains unknown. The sample is drawn from a study of chemoradiotherapy in HPV16-positive cancers. Whole-study context: Candidate HPV-specific T-cell clones and common TCR motifs came from functional assays in a couple of HPV16-positive patients.

Only in-frame clones appear in the TCRdb table, and some are missing; sequencing was by immunoSEQ multiplex PCR. The data show around 40,000 clones, more than 75% seen once. Germline V CDR1 and CDR2: SGHTA, FQGNSA. The CDR3 consists of 13 residues. The V end lost 5 bases, the J end lost 5 bases, and 10 bases lay between the germline ends. Study findings and constraints: For HPV16-positive patients, expanding HPV-responsive T cells associated with longer recurrence-free survival.

The V gene is TRBV7-2, the J gene TRBJ1-5; D remains ambiguous. The receptor comes from a human donor with HPV-associated anogenital cancer. The material was blood, obtained from a patient who underwent chemoradiotherapy. This CDR3 reads CASSVRQYQPQHF. The CDR3 DNA reads as TGTGCCAGCAGCGTGCGGCAGTATCAGCCCCAGCATTTT.